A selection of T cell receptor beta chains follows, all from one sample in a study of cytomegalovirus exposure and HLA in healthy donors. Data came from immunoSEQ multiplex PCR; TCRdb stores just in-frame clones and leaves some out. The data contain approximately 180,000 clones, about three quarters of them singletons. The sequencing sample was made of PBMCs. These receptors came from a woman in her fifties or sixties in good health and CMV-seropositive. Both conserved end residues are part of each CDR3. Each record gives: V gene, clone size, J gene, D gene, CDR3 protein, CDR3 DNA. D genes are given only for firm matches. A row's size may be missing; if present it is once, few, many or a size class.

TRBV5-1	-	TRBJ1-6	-	CASSLWGDSPLHF	TGCGCCAGCAGCTTGTGGGGGGATTCACCCCTCCACTTT
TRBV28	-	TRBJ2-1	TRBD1	CASSWDRGQNEQFF	TGTGCCAGCAGCTGGGACAGGGGGCAAAATGAGCAGTTCTTC
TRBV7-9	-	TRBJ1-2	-	CASSKLDKVLNYGYTF	TGTGCCAGCAGCAAATTAGACAAAGTCCTTAACTATGGCTACACCTTC
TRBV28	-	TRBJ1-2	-	CASRYTGLQDGYTF	TGTGCCAGCAGATACACAGGGTTACAGGATGGCTACACCTTC
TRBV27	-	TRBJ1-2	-	CASSMRGGYGYTF	TGTGCCAGCAGTATGAGGGGGGGGTATGGCTACACCTTC
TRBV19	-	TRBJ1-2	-	CASSMEGRDGYTF	TGTGCCAGTAGTATGGAGGGGCGAGATGGCTACACCTTC
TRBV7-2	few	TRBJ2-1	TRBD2	CASSLVLAGGPENEQFF	TGTGCCAGCAGCTTAGTGTTAGCGGGAGGGCCTGAGAATGAGCAGTTCTTC
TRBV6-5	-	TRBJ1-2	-	CASSRPEMDSYGYTF	TGTGCCAGCAGTCGGCCTGAAATGGACAGCTATGGCTACACCTTC
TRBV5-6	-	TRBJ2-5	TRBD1	CASSRGQGGWKTQYF	TGTGCCAGCAGTCGCGGACAGGGTGGTTGGAAGACCCAGTACTTC
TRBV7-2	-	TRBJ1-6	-	CASNPQRNNSPLHF	TGTGCCAGCAACCCCCAGCGGAATAATTCACCCCTCCACTTT
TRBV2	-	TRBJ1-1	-	CASSGTDQGTEAFF	TGTGCCAGCAGTGGAACTGATCAGGGAACTGAAGCTTTCTTT
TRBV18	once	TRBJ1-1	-	CASSPYAGEAFF	TGTGCCAGCTCACCCTATGCGGGTGAAGCTTTCTTT
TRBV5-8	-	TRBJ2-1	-	CASSLSGGAYNEQFF	TGTGCCAGCAGCTTATCGGGGGGCGCCTACAATGAGCAGTTCTTC
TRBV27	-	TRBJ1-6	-	CASRHQTYNSPLHF	TGTGCCAGCAGGCACCAGACCTATAATTCACCCCTCCACTTT
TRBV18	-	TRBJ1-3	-	CASSPFDSSSGNTIYF	TGTGCCAGCTCACCGTTTGACAGTAGCTCTGGAAACACCATATATTTT
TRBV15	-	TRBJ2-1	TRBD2	CATRLAGDLGEQFF	TGTGCCACCAGATTAGCGGGGGACCTCGGTGAGCAGTTCTTC
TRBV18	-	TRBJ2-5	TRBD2	CASSPEIAGYQETQYF	TGTGCCAGCTCACCGGAAATAGCGGGATACCAAGAGACCCAGTACTTC
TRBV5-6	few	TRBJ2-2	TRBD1	CASSLGRGQTGELFF	TGTGCCAGCAGCTTGGGCAGGGGGCAAACCGGGGAGCTGTTTTTT
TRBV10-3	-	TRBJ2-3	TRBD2	CAITPGTSGGTSTDTQYF	TGTGCCATCACCCCCGGGACTAGCGGAGGTACTAGCACAGATACGCAGTATTTT
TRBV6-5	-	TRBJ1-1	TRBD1	CASRPTGGRNTEAFF	TGTGCCAGCAGACCGACAGGGGGCCGGAACACTGAAGCTTTCTTT
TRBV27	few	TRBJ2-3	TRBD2	CASSTGLVGPTQYF	TGTGCCAGCAGTACGGGACTAGTGGGGCCTACGCAGTATTTT
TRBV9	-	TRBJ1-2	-	CASSVEEGNYGYTF	TGTGCCAGCAGCGTAGAAGAGGGCAACTATGGCTACACCTTC
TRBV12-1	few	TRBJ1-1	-	CASSFGRGNTEAFF	-
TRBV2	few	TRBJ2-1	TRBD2	CASKRLAGINEQFF	TGTGCCAGCAAACGGCTAGCGGGGATCAATGAGCAGTTCTTC
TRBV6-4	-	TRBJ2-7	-	CASSADGGESYEQYF	TGTGCCAGCAGTGCCGACGGGGGAGAATCCTACGAGCAGTACTTC
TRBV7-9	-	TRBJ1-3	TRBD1	CASSRRTGGGNTIYF	TGTGCCAGCAGCCGGAGGACAGGGGGTGGAAACACCATATATTTT